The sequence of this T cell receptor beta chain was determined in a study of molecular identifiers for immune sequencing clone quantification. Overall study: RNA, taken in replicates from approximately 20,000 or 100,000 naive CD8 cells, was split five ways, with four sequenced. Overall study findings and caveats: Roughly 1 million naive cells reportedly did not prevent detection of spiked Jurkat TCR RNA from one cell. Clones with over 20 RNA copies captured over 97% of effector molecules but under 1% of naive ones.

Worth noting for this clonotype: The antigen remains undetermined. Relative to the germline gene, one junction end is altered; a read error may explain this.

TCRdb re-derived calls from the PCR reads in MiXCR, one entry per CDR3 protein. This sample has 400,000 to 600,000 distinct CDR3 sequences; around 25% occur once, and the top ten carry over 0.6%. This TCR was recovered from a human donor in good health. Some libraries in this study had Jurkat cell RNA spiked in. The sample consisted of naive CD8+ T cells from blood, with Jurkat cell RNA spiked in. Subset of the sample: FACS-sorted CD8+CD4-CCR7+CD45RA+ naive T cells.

The CDR3 sequence is CASSQAAGWGTGELFF. The CDR3 DNA sequence: TGCGCCAGCAGTCAAGCAGCAGGGTGGGGCACCGGGGAGCTGTTTTTT. The J gene is TRBJ2-2, the V gene TRBV4-1; weak D call: TRBD1 (5 bases). Germline V gene sequence: CDR1 MGHRA, CDR2 YSYEKL. CDR3 length: 16 residues.